This TCR beta chain was identified during a study of CD8 T cells in Susac syndrome. About the research overall: Patients with Susac syndrome were therapy-naive, on corticosteroids, or on intravenous immunoglobulin alone at blood draw.

In germline, CDR1 is LGHDT, CDR2 YNNKEL (reference sequence). The germline V and J ends were trimmed by 0 bases and 9 bases, with 21 bases remaining between them. The CDR3 has 17 amino acids. In blood CD8+ and CD4+ T cells, TCR beta underwent sequencing. Concerning this clonotype itself: The target antigen is unknown.

Study-wide findings and caveats: Maximal CD8+ clonal expansion in Susac was observed within TEMRA cells and among active patients.

When the RNA was reverse transcribed, random hexamers were used with an input of 0.5 to 1 ug. An immunoSEQ multiplex PCR generated amplified TCR beta CDR3 products spanning 54 Vbeta and 13 Jbeta. A single record per CDR3 protein comes from TCRdb applying MiXCR to the immunoSEQ multiplex PCR reads. The data hold about 190,000 distinct CDR3 sequences, with around 95% observed a single time. This sequence originates from a human donor with Susac syndrome. The chain employs TRBV3-1 and TRBJ2-1; D might be TRBD1 or TRBD2, each matching 5 bases. Sequenced: CD8+ T cells from PBMCs. This CDR3 is CASSQDGVGRWPPEQFF. The CDR3 coding sequence is TGTGCCAGCAGCCAAGATGGTGTGGGACGGTGGCCCCCTGAGCAGTTCTTC.